This is a list of T cell receptor beta chains from one sample in a study of T-cell memory formation after mild COVID-19. Each CDR3 protein is one row after TCRdb ran MiXCR on the 5' RACE reads. Found here are 110,000 or so distinct CDR3 sequences, roughly 20% of them singletons; the top ten hold about 38%. The sample consisted of PBMCs or a T cell subset sorted from them (not recorded which). The receptors were sampled from a man younger than 35 who had mild COVID-19 (a few samples of this study predate the infection). Cell type and time point are not known. Both conserved end residues are part of each CDR3. The order of the fields is D gene, clone size, J gene, V gene, CDR3 DNA, CDR3 protein. D genes are given only for firm matches. Only some rows state a clone size, as once, few, many or a class for expanded clones.

>-|few|TRBJ1-2|TRBV7-9
TGTGCCAGCAGCTCCCATCGGACAGCAACCGCCTATGGCTACACCTTC
CASSSHRTATAYGYTF
>TRBD2|-|TRBJ2-5|TRBV9
TGTGCCAGCAGCGCCCCTCTAGCGGGGGGCGGAGAGACCCAGTACTTC
CASSAPLAGGGETQYF
>-|-|TRBJ2-1|TRBV7-3
TGTGCCAGCAGCCTAGGGGACCTCTCGGGCAATGAGCAGTTCTTC
CASSLGDLSGNEQFF
>TRBD2|few|TRBJ2-5|TRBV5-1
TGCGCCAGCAGCTTCCCTTATGTGACTAGCCGAGAGACCCAGTACTTC
CASSFPYVTSRETQYF
>-|-|TRBJ1-1|TRBV7-9
TGTGCCAGCAGTCCAACATCCAACACTGAAGCTTTCTTT
CASSPTSNTEAFF
>-|few|TRBJ1-1|TRBV6-2/TRBV6-3
TGTGCCAGCAGTTACGGTGGAGGGGTGGCTTTCTTT
CASSYGGGVAFF
>-|-|TRBJ1-5|TRBV4-1
TGCGCCAGCAGTTCCCGGGCAGTGAGCAATCAGCCCCAGCATTTT
CASSSRAVSNQPQHF
>TRBD1|-|TRBJ1-2|TRBV7-6
TGTGCCAGCAGCTTGCTTCCCGGGGCGAGGGACAGGGCGCATGGCTACACCTTC
CASSLLPGARDRAHGYTF
>TRBD2|few|TRBJ2-1|TRBV7-9
TGTGCCAGCAGTCCGCCGGGACTAGCGGGGGGGCAAGACAATGAGCAGTTCTTC
CASSPPGLAGGQDNEQFF
>TRBD1|-|TRBJ2-1|TRBV5-1
TGCGCCAGCAGCACTCGGACAGGGTATGACAGTAATGAGCAGTTCTTC
CASSTRTGYDSNEQFF
>TRBD1|-|TRBJ2-2|TRBV27
TGTGCCAGCAGTCCGAGGACAGGGGGTAGCACCGGGGAGCTGTTTTTT
CASSPRTGGSTGELFF
>-|-|TRBJ1-2|TRBV20-1
TGCAGTGCCCCTGGCGCCGGGGGGAAAATAGATTATGGCTACACCTTC
CSAPGAGGKIDYGYTF
>-|-|TRBJ1-4|TRBV6-2/TRBV6-3
TGTGCCAGCAGCCCCACCCCAACCGGACGGGAGAATGAAAAACTGTTTTTT
CASSPTPTGRENEKLFF
>-|-|TRBJ2-5|TRBV4-3
TGCGCCAGCAGCCAAGATCAGGAGACCCAGTACTTC
CASSQDQETQYF
>-|-|TRBJ2-1|TRBV5-1
TGCGCCAGCAGCTTATTTGAGAGTAAGTTCTTC
CASSLFESKFF
>TRBD2|-|TRBJ2-3|TRBV4-3
TGCGCCAGCAGCCAAGAGAGAGGACTAGCGGGGGTCACAGATACGCAGTATTTT
CASSQERGLAGVTDTQYF
>-|many|TRBJ2-1|TRBV5-1
TGCGCCAGCAGCTATGGGGGCTACAATGAGCAGTTCTTC
CASSYGGYNEQFF
>-|once|TRBJ1-1|TRBV7-9
TGTGCCAGCAGCCCCAGGGAGGGCCCGAACGCTTTCTTT
CASSPREGPNAFF
>-|many|TRBJ2-3|TRBV7-9
TGTGCCAGCAGCTCAGAGATCCTTAGAACAGATACGCAGTATTTT
CASSSEILRTDTQYF
>-|-|TRBJ2-2|TRBV6-2/TRBV6-3
TGTGCCAGCACCTTCGGCGGGGAGCTGTTTTTT
CASTFGGELFF
>TRBD1|-|TRBJ1-2|TRBV27
TGTGCCAGCAGTCCCGGTGCAGGGGGCATCTATGGCTACACCTTC
CASSPGAGGIYGYTF
>-|-|TRBJ2-1|TRBV6-5
TGTGCCAGCAGCCCCCTTCTCCCTAGCGATGTCTATGAGCAGTTCTTC
CASSPLLPSDVYEQFF
>TRBD1|-|TRBJ1-2|TRBV6-5
TGTGCCAGCAGTCCTAACCCGGACAGGGCGGCTAACTATGGCTACACCTTC
CASSPNPDRAANYGYTF
>TRBD1|-|TRBJ1-1|TRBV9
TGTGCCAGCAGCCCACGGGGGGCAGGGGGCACTGAAGCTTTCTTT
CASSPRGAGGTEAFF
>-|-|TRBJ2-3|TRBV2
TGTGCCAGCAGTGATGGACAGACCAGCACAGATACGCAGTATTTT
CASSDGQTSTDTQYF
>-|-|TRBJ1-2|TRBV3-1
TGTGCCAGCAGCCAAGATGGACGGCCCTATGGCTACACCTTC
CASSQDGRPYGYTF
>TRBD2|few|TRBJ2-3|TRBV6-6
TGTGCCAGCAGTCCCCTTGGGCGGGGGAAAACAGATACGCAGTATTTT
CASSPLGRGKTDTQYF
>TRBD2|medium-sized|TRBJ2-2|TRBV4-2
TGTGCCAGCAGCCAAGATCCGGGGGGGGCCACCGGGGAGCTGTTTTTT
CASSQDPGGATGELFF
>-|few|TRBJ1-5|TRBV7-2
TGTGCCAGCAGCCCGACCCCAGGAAATCAGCCCCAGCATTTT
CASSPTPGNQPQHF
>-|-|TRBJ1-5|TRBV27
TGTGCCAGCAGTTTATTGGGGTACGATCAGCCCCAGCATTTT
CASSLLGYDQPQHF